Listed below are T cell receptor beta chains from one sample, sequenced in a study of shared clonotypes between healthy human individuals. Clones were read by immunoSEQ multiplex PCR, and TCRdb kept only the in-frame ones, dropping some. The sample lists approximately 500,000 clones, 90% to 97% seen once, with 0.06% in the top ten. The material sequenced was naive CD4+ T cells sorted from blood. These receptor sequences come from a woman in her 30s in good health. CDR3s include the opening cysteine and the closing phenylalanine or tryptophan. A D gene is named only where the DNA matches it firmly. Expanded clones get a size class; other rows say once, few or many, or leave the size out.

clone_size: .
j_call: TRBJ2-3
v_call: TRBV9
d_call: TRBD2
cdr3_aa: CASSMGTSGRGDTQYF
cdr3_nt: TGTGCCAGCAGCATGGGGACTAGCGGGAGGGGAGATACGCAGTATTTT

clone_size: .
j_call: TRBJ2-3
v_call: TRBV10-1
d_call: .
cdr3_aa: CASSESESDTQYF
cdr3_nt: TGCGCCAGCAGTGAGTCTGAGTCAGATACGCAGTATTTT

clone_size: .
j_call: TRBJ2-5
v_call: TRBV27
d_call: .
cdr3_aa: CASSLGGAGQETQYF
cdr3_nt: TGTGCCAGCAGTTTAGGAGGGGCAGGGCAAGAGACCCAGTACTTC

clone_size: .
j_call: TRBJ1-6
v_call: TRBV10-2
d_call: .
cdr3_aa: CATSEGGHSPLHF
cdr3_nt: TGCGCCACCTCAGAAGGGGGACACTCACCCCTCCACTTT

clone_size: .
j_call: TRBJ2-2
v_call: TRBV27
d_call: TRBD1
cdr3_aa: CASSGTGRGNTGELFF
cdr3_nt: TGTGCCAGCAGTGGGACAGGGCGGGGGAACACCGGGGAGCTGTTTTTT

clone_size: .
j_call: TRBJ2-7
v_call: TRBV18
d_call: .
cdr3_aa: CASSLFTYEQYF
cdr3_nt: TGTGCCAGCTCACTTTTTACCTACGAGCAGTACTTC

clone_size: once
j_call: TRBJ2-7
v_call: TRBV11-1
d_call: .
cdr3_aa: CASSLAGRDGSYEQYF
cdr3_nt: TGTGCCAGCAGCTTAGCTGGCCGGGACGGATCCTACGAGCAGTACTTC

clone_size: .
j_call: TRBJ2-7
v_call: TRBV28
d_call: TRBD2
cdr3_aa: CASTGQDRGRTSGSNPTYYEQYF
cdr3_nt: TGTGCCAGCACCGGCCAGGACAGGGGCAGAACTAGCGGGAGTAACCCAACATATTACGAGCAGTACTTC

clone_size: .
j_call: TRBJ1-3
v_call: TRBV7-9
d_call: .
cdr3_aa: CASSLQVSGNTIYF
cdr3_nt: TGTGCCAGCAGCTTACAGGTTTCTGGAAACACCATATATTTT

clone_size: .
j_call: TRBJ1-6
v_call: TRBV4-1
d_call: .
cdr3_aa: CASSHISSPLHF
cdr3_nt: TGCGCCAGCAGCCACATTAGTTCACCCCTCCACTTT

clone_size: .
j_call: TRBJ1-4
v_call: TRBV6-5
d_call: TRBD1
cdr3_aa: CASSRTGVGQEKLFF
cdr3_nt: TGTGCCAGCAGTCGAACAGGGGTGGGGCAAGAAAAACTGTTTTTT

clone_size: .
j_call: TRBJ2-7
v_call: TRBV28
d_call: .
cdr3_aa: CASRKGPLSYEQYF
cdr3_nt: TGTGCCAGCAGAAAAGGCCCGTTGAGCTACGAGCAGTACTTC

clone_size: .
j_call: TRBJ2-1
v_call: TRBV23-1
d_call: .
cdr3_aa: CASSQFFSGSSYNEQFF
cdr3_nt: TGCGCCAGCAGTCAATTTTTCTCAGGGAGCTCCTACAATGAGCAGTTCTTC

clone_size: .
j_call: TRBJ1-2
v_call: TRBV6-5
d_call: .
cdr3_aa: CASSYSETGLVGYTF
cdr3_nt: TGTGCCAGCAGTTACTCCGAGACAGGTCTTGTTGGCTACACCTTC

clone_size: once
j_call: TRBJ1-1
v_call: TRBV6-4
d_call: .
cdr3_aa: CASSDRAGTEAFF
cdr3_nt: TGTGCCAGCAGTGACAGGGCAGGCACTGAAGCTTTCTTT

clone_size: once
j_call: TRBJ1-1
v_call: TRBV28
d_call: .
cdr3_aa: CASSSTPNTEAFF
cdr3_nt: TGTGCCAGCAGTTCAACTCCGAACACTGAAGCTTTCTTT

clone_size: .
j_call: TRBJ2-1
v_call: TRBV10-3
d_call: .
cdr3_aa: CATNSVEQFF
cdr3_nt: TGTGCCACAAACTCGGTTGAGCAGTTCTTC

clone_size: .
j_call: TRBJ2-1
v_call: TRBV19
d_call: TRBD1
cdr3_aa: CASSRRTGAYNEQFF
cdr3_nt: TGTGCCAGCAGCCGGAGGACAGGAGCCTACAATGAGCAGTTCTTC

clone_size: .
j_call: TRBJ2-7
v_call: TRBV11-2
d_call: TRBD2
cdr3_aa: CASSLALAGGPHEQYF
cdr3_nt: TGTGCCAGCAGCTTAGCCCTAGCGGGAGGGCCCCACGAGCAGTACTTC

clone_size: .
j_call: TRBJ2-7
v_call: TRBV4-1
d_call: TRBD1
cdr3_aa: CASSQGDPTRDSLFSYEQYF
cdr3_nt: TGCGCCAGCAGCCAAGGGGACCCTACCCGGGACAGTCTATTCTCCTACGAGCAGTACTTC

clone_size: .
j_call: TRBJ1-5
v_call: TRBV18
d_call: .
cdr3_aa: CASSPGGDQPQHF
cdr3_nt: TGTGCCAGCTCACCTGGGGGGGATCAGCCCCAGCATTTT

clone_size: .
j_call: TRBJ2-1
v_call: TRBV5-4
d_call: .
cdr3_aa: CASSPPVGRSSYNEQFF
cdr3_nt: TGTGCCAGCAGCCCCCCGGTGGGTAGAAGCTCCTACAATGAGCAGTTCTTC

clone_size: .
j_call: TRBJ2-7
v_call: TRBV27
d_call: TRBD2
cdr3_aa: CATHATSGYEQYF
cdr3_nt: TGTGCCACCCACGCTACTAGCGGCTACGAGCAGTACTTC